This T cell receptor beta chain is from a study of T cell repertoires in cytomegalovirus infection. Study-wide background: Public TCR beta signatures indicated both CMV infection and matching HLA type.

Overall study results and limits: Based on cumulative public TCR beta family frequency, carriers of CMV plus the relevant HLA were identified. Within the response measured ex vivo, HLA-C-restricted CMV-specific TCR beta clonotypes were dominant.

The CDR3 spans 16 residues. Germline V gene sequence: CDR1 SQVTM, CDR2 ANQGSEA. V lost 7 bases and J lost 4, with 25 bases in between. Using its own MiXCR run on the reads, TCRdb lists one record per CDR3 protein. The sample has 250,000 to 300,000 distinct CDR3 sequences, over 20% seen once. This clonotype showed up many times. Antigen unknown. The sample comprised PBMCs. The sequence was collected from a human donor in good health (CMV status not recorded). Some clones in this sample may be carry-over from other donors' samples. This rearrangement joins TRBV29-1 to TRBJ1-2; D may be TRBD1 (5 bases). CDR3 DNA sequence: TGCAGCGACCGAGACAGTGGCTCGGGGAGTAGCTATGGCTACACCTTC. Translated, it gives CSDRDSGSGSSYGYTF.